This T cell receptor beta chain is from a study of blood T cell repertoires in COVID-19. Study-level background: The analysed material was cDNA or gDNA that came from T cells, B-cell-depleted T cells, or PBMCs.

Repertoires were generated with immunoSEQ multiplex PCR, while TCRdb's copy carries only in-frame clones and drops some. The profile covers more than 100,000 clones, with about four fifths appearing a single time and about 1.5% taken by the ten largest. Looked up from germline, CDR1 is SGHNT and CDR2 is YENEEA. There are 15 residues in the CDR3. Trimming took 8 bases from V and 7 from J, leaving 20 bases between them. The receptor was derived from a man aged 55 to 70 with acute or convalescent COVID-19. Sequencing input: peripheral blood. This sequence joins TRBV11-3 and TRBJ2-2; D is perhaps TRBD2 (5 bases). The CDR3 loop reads CASRERVTVHGELFF. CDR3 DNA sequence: TGTGCCAGCCGAGAGAGGGTTACAGTTCACGGGGAGCTGTTTTTT.